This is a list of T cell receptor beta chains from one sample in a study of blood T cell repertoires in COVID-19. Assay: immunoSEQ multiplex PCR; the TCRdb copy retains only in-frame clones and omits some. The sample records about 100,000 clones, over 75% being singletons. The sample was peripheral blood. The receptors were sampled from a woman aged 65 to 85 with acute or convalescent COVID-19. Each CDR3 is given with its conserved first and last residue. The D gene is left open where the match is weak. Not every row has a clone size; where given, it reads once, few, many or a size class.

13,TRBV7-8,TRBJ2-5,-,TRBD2,CASASGGKETQYF,TGTGCCAGCGCCAGCGGGGGGAAAGAGACCCAGTACTTC
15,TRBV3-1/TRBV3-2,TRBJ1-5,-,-,CASSRGGLGDQPQHF,TGTGCCAGCAGTAGGGGGGGGCTGGGAGATCAGCCCCAGCATTTT
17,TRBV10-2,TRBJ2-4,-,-,CASSDYGQTLAKNIQYF,TGCGCCAGCAGTGATTACGGACAGACTCTAGCCAAAAACATTCAGTACTTC
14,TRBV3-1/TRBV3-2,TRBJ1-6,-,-,CASTLSRPNSPLHF,TGTGCCAGCACCCTTTCCCGTCCCAATTCACCCCTCCACTTT
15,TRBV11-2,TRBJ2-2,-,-,CASSLGRAATGELFF,TGTGCCAGCAGCTTAGGGAGGGCGGCCACCGGGGAGCTGTTTTTT
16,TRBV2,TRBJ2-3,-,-,CASSTGNYKYTDTQYF,TGTGCCAGCAGTACAGGGAATTACAAGTACACAGATACGCAGTATTTT
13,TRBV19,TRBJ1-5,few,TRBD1,CASGLGQGRPQHF,TGTGCCAGTGGCTTGGGACAGGGAAGGCCCCAGCATTTT
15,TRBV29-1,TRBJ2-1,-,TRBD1,CSVVPGQGFIDEQFF,TGCAGCGTTGTGCCGGGACAGGGGTTCATCGATGAGCAGTTCTTC
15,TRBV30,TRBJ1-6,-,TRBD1,CAWSATGTGGTALHF,TGTGCCTGGAGTGCGACCGGGACAGGGGGAACGGCCCTCCACTTT
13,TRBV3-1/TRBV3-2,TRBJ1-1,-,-,CASSQRQGRMAFF,TGTGCCAGCAGCCAACGTCAGGGGCGCATGGCTTTCTTT
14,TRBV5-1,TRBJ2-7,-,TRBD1,CASSVGAGGGEQYF,TGCGCCAGCAGCGTTGGGGCAGGGGGCGGAGAGCAGTACTTC
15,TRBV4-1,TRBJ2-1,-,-,CASSHSRGPYNEQFF,TGCGCCAGCAGCCACAGCAGGGGACCCTACAATGAGCAGTTCTTC
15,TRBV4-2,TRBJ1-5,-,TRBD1,CASSQDRGVSQPQHF,TGTGCCAGCAGCCAAGACAGGGGGGTCAGTCAGCCCCAGCATTTT
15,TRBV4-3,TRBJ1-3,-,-,CASSQDRSSGNTIYF,TGCGCCAGCAGCCAAGATCGTAGCTCTGGAAACACCATATATTTT
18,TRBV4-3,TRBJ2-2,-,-,CASSPWVAGALNTGELFF,TGCGCCAGCAGCCCCTGGGTTGCGGGGGCGCTGAACACCGGGGAGCTGTTTTTT
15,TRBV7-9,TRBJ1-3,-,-,CASSRPRGSGNTIYF,TGTGCCAGCAGCCGCCCCAGGGGCTCTGGAAACACCATATATTTT
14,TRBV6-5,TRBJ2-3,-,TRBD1,CASSNRGGADTQYF,TGTGCCAGCAGTAACAGGGGCGGAGCAGATACGCAGTATTTT
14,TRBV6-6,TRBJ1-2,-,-,CASSYSNQVYGYTF,TGTGCCAGCAGTTACTCGAACCAGGTCTATGGCTACACCTTC
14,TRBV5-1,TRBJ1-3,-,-,CASSEERAGNTIYF,TGCGCCAGCTCCGAGGAACGCGCAGGAAACACCATATATTTT
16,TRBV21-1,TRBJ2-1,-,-,CASGFTGGLTYNEQFF,TGTGCCAGCGGATTTACAGGGGGACTCACTTACAATGAGCAGTTCTTC
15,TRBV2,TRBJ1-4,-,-,CASSPTDSYNEKLFF,TGTGCCAGCAGCCCGACAGACTCCTATAATGAAAAACTGTTTTTT
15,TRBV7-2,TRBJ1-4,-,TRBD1,CASSPTGGFNEKLFF,TGTGCCAGCAGCCCTACAGGGGGCTTTAATGAAAAACTGTTTTTT
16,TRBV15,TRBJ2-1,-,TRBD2,CATSRDRRERYNEQFF,TGTGCCACCAGCAGAGATAGGCGGGAGCGTTACAATGAGCAGTTCTTC
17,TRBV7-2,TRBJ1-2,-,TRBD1,CASSPSLDRGVSYGYTF,TGTGCCAGCAGCCCCAGCCTCGACAGGGGTGTTTCCTATGGCTACACCTTC
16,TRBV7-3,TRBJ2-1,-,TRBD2,CASSSTSGASYNEQFF,TGTGCCAGCAGCTCGACAAGCGGGGCTTCCTACAATGAGCAGTTCTTC
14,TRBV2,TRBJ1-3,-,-,CASSAQGAGNTIYF,TGTGCCAGCAGTGCACAGGGTGCTGGAAACACCATATATTTT
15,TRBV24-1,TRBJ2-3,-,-,CATSEVRGLGDTQYF,TGTGCCACCAGTGAGGTTCGAGGGCTGGGAGATACGCAGTATTTT
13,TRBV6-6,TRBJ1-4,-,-,CASSSTTGEKLFF,TGTGCCAGCTCGTCGACTACCGGGGAAAAACTGTTTTTT
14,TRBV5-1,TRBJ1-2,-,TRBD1,CASSTGQGSDGYTF,TGCGCCAGCAGCACCGGACAGGGGAGTGATGGCTACACCTTC
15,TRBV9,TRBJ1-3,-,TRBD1,CASSVRTGAGNTIYF,TGTGCCAGCAGCGTAAGGACAGGGGCTGGAAACACCATATATTTT
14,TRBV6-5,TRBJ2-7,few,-,CASRPAGVSYEQYF,TGTGCCAGCAGGCCGGCAGGGGTTAGTTACGAGCAGTACTTC
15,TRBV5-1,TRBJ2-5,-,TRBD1,CASRSGTGTEETQYF,TGCGCCAGCAGGTCGGGGACAGGGACCGAGGAGACCCAGTACTTC
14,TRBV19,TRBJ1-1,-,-,CASTRTLAGTEAFF,TGTGCCAGTACCCGGACGTTGGCGGGGACTGAAGCTTTCTTT
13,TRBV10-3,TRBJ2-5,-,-,CATTPAGGETQYF,TGTGCCACCACCCCCGCCGGGGGAGAGACCCAGTACTTC
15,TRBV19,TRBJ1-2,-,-,CASSILAGDDYGYTF,TGTGCCAGTAGTATTTTGGCAGGGGATGACTATGGCTACACCTTC
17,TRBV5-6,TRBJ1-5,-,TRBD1,CASSLYLQGSSNQPQHF,TGTGCCAGCAGTCTTTACTTACAGGGGAGTAGCAATCAGCCCCAGCATTTT
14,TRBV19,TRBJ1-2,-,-,CASSTLTLPWGYTF,TGTGCCAGTAGTACCTTGACACTGCCGTGGGGCTACACCTTC
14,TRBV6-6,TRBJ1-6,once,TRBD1,CASRAGTGNSPLHF,TGTGCCAGCAGGGCCGGGACAGGGAATTCACCCCTCCACTTT
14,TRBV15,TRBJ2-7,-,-,CATSREASDYEQYF,TGTGCCACCAGCAGAGAGGCTAGCGACTACGAGCAGTACTTC
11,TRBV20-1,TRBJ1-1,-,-,CSARGGLEAFF,TGCAGTGCTAGGGGAGGGCTTGAAGCTTTCTTT
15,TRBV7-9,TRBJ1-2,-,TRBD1,CASSFGDRPFYGYTF,TGTGCCAGCAGCTTTGGGGACAGACCTTTCTATGGCTACACCTTC
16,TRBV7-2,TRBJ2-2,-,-,CASSPRVRDSTGELFF,TGTGCCAGCAGCCCCCGGGTGCGGGATAGCACCGGGGAGCTGTTTTTT
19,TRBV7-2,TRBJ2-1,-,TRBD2,CASSLGTSGGARAYNEQFF,TGTGCCAGCAGCTTAGGGACTAGCGGGGGGGCCAGGGCCTACAATGAGCAGTTCTTC
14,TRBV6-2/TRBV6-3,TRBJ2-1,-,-,CASSYPTSYNEQFF,TGTGCCAGCAGTTACCCCACTAGCTACAATGAGCAGTTCTTC
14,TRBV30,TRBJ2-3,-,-,CAWARGGTSDTQYF,TGTGCCTGGGCCCGGGGCGGGACCTCTGATACGCAGTATTTT
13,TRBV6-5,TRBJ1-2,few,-,CASTPTENYGYTF,TGTGCCAGTACACCTACAGAGAACTATGGCTACACCTTC
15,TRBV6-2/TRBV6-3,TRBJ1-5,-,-,CASSPWGVSNQPQHF,TGTGCCAGCAGTCCGTGGGGGGTTAGCAATCAGCCCCAGCATTTT